This paragraph reports one T cell receptor beta chain. This clonotype was observed many times. Its binding antigen is unknown. No base-level quality is on record; no much larger clone is a single base apart. Sequencer: Illumina HiSeq 1500. The public reads were reprocessed in TCRdb via fastp at Q25 and MiXCR, keeping in-frame beta chains. All rows with the same CDR3 protein become a single entry with the most common DNA and genes. The sample table contains 60,000 to 75,000 distinct CDR3 sequences; only one count was recorded for about 26% of them. 45% to 75% of the sample rests with the top ten. The sample is drawn from a study of T cell repertoires in cytomegalovirus infection (dated by TCRdb to the late 2010s). With regard to the full study: Recently identified HLA-C-restricted CMV epitopes, whose presentation resists viral immunomodulation, were targeted by peptide stimulations together with well-studied HLA-B-restricted epitopes. Donor HLA type was relevant to the analysis, as public TCR beta signatures indicated carriage of CMV infection together with the matching HLA type. Summary of the overall study and its limitations: The ex vivo response was dominated by HLA-C-restricted CMV-specific TCR beta clonotypes, and the single most frequent clonotype in two of eight donors was supplied by these HLA-C-restricted clonotypes. In both this cohort and an independent roughly 350-donor cohort, the cumulative frequency of public TCR beta family members distinguished carriers of CMV infection plus the relevant HLA type.

The treatment or condition label, read with the paper, signifies: in vitro stimulation with specific CMV peptide epitopes to enrich CMV-specific T cells. From V the trimming removes 2 bases and from J it removes 1 base, while the gene matches leave 4 bases of the junction unaccounted for. There are 15 amino acids in the CDR3, from cysteine to phenylalanine inclusive. Only the CDR3 part of the read is kept: 45 bases, read in frame from the first base. From the germline V gene, CDR1 is SGHVS and CDR2 is FQNEAQ. The source of this sequence is a human donor in good health (CMV status not recorded). Some clones in this sample may be carry-over from other donors' samples. The chain joins TRBV7-8 to TRBJ2-5; 7 bases in the junction line up with TRBD1. The sample was CD8+ T cells from cultured PBMCs, taken from culture after CMV antigen stimulation. The CDR3 protein is CASSLFDRAQETQYF. Read as DNA, the sequence is TGTGCCAGCAGCTTATTCGACAGGGCCCAAGAGACCCAGTACTTC.